A selection of T cell receptor beta chains follows, all from one sample in a study of T cells in narcolepsy. The method was immunoSEQ multiplex PCR; TCRdb's version includes in-frame clones alone and lacks a portion of them. The sample has under 40,000 clones, 84% seen once. The sample taken for sequencing was CD45RA- memory CD4+ T cells from PBMCs. These receptors were collected from a human donor with narcolepsy. CDR3s include the opening cysteine and the closing phenylalanine or tryptophan. Fields, in order: clone size, CDR3 length, V gene, J gene, D gene, CDR3 protein, CDR3 DNA. D genes are given only for firm matches. Clone size is given for some rows only: seen once, a few or many times, or a class if the clone is expanded.

size: NA
length: 13
V: TRBV11-3
J: TRBJ2-3
D: NA
CDR3: CASSVRRTDTQYF
DNA: TGTGCCAGCAGCGTCAGACGGACAGATACGCAGTATTTT

size: few
length: 14
V: TRBV30
J: TRBJ2-7
D: NA
CDR3: CAWSVSGGSYEQYF
DNA: TGTGCCTGGAGTGTAAGTGGAGGCTCCTACGAGCAGTACTTC

size: NA
length: 13
V: TRBV28
J: TRBJ1-2
D: NA
CDR3: CASSLPVGIGYTF
DNA: TGTGCCAGCAGTTTACCGGTGGGAATTGGCTACACCTTC

size: NA
length: 13
V: TRBV6-6
J: TRBJ2-7
D: NA
CDR3: CASRLRDDYEQYF
DNA: TGTGCCAGCAGGCTCCGGGACGACTACGAGCAGTACTTC

size: NA
length: 16
V: TRBV15
J: TRBJ2-1
D: TRBD2
CDR3: CATSSWTSGGYNEQFF
DNA: TGTGCCACCAGCAGCTGGACTAGCGGGGGGTACAATGAGCAGTTCTTC

size: few
length: 14
V: TRBV5-6
J: TRBJ1-1
D: TRBD1
CDR3: CASRRGRGLSEAFF
DNA: TGTGCCAGCAGACGAGGCAGGGGGCTTAGTGAAGCTTTCTTT

size: NA
length: 14
V: TRBV28
J: TRBJ1-1
D: TRBD1
CDR3: CASSLWTGGTEAFF
DNA: TGTGCCAGCAGTTTATGGACAGGGGGCACTGAAGCTTTCTTT

size: NA
length: 12
V: TRBV23-1
J: TRBJ1-2
D: TRBD1
CDR3: CASTTPGGGYTF
DNA: TGCGCCAGCACGACACCAGGGGGAGGCTACACCTTC

size: once
length: 14
V: TRBV6-4
J: TRBJ2-3
D: NA
CDR3: CASSPSSRGDTQYF
DNA: TGTGCCAGCAGTCCTTCCAGTCGGGGTGATACGCAGTATTTT

size: once
length: 12
V: TRBV9
J: TRBJ2-3
D: NA
CDR3: CASSGFTDTQYF
DNA: TGTGCCAGCAGCGGATTCACAGATACGCAGTATTTT

size: NA
length: 11
V: TRBV2
J: TRBJ2-3
D: NA
CDR3: CAIQRVDTQYF
DNA: TGTGCCATCCAACGGGTTGATACGCAGTATTTT

size: NA
length: 15
V: TRBV28
J: TRBJ1-1
D: NA
CDR3: CASSFGFRGFTEAFF
DNA: TGTGCCAGCAGTTTCGGGTTTAGGGGGTTCACTGAAGCTTTCTTT

size: NA
length: 11
V: TRBV6-6
J: TRBJ1-1
D: NA
CDR3: CASSYDTEAFF
DNA: TGTGCCAGCAGTTATGACACTGAAGCTTTCTTT

size: few
length: 13
V: TRBV19
J: TRBJ1-6
D: NA
CDR3: CASRGPAYSPLHF
DNA: TGTGCCAGTAGGGGACCAGCCTATTCACCCCTCCACTTT

size: NA
length: 13
V: TRBV2
J: TRBJ2-1
D: TRBD2
CDR3: CASGTSGEGERFF
DNA: TGTGCCAGCGGTACTAGCGGGGAAGGGGAGCGGTTCTTC